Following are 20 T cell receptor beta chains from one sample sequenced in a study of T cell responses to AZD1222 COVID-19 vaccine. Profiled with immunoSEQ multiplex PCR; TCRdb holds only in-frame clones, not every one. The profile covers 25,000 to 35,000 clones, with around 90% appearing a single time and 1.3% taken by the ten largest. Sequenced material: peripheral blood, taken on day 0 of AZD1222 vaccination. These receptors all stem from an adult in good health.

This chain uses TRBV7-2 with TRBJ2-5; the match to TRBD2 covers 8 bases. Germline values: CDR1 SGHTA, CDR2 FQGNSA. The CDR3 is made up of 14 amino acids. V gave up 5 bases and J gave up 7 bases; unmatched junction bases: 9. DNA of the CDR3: TGTGCCAGCAGCCTACAGACTAGCGTTGGGACCCAGTACTTC. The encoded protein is CASSLQTSVGTQYF.

DNA of the CDR3: TGTGCCAGCAGCCGGTCCGGGGTAGAGAACTATGGCTACACCTTC. This encodes CASSRSGVENYGYTF. The chain is built from TRBV7-9 and TRBJ1-2; D is uncertain. CDR3 length: 15 residues. In germline, CDR1 is SEHNR, CDR2 FQNEAQ (reference sequence). V dropped 5 bases and J dropped 2 bases, with 15 bases sitting between them.

The CDR3: CASSLFRDGNTEAFF. Written as DNA, the CDR3 is TGCGCCAGCAGTTTATTCCGGGACGGGAACACTGAAGCTTTCTTT. This chain connects TRBV5-1 to TRBJ1-1, with D maybe TRBD1 (5 bases). V gave up 5 bases and J gave up 1 base, with 15 bases separating them. In germline, CDR1 is SGHRS, CDR2 YFSETQ. The length of the CDR3 is 15 residues.

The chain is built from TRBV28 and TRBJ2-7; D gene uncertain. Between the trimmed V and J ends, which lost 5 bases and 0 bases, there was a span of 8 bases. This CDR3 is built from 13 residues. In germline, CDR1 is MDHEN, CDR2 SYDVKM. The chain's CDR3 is CASSHGISYEQYF. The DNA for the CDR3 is TGTGCCAGCAGTCATGGGATCTCCTACGAGCAGTACTTC.

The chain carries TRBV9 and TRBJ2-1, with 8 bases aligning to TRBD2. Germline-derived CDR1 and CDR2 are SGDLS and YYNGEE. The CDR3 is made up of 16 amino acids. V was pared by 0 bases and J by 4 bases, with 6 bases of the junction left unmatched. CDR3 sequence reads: CASSVVSGSVYNEQFF. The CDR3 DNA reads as TGTGCCAGCAGCGTAGTCAGCGGGAGTGTGTACAATGAGCAGTTCTTC.

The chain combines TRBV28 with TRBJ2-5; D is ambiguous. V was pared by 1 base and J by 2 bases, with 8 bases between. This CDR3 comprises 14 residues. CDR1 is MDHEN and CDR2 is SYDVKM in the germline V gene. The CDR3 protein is CASSLSLLQETQYF. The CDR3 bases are TGTGCCAGCAGTTTATCCCTATTACAAGAGACCCAGTACTTC.

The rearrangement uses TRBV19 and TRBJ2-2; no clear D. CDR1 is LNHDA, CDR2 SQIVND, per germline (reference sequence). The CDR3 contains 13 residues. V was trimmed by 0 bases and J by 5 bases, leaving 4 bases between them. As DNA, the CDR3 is TGTGCCAGTAGTATAGACAGGACCGGGGAGCTGTTTTTT. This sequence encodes CASSIDRTGELFF.

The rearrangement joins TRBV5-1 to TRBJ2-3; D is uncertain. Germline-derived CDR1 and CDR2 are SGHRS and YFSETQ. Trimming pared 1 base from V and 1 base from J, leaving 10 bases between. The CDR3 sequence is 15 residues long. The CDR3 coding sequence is TGCGCCAGCAGCTTGTATCCGCAGGGCACAGATACGCAGTATTTT. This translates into CASSLYPQGTDTQYF.

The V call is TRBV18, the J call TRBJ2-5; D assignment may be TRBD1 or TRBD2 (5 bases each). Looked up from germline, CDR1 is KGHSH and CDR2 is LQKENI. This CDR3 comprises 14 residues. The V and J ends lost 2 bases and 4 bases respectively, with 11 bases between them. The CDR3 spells CASSPSGTRETQYF. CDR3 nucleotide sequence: TGTGCCAGCTCACCATCCGGGACCCGAGAGACCCAGTACTTC.

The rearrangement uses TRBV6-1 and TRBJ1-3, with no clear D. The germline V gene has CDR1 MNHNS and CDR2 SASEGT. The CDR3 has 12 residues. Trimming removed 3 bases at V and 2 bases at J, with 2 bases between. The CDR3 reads CASSDPGNTIYF. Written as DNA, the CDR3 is TGTGCCAGCAGTGACCCTGGAAACACCATATATTTT.

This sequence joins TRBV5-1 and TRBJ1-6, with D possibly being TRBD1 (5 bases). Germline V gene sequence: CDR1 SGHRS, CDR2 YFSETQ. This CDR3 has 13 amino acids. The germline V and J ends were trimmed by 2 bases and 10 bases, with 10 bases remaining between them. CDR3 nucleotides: TGCGCCAGCAGCTTTCAGGGTAGATCACCCCTCCACTTT. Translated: CASSFQGRSPLHF.

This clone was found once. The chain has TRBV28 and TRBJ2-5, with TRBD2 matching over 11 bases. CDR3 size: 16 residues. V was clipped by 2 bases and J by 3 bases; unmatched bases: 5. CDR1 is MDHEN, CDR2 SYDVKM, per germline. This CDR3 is CASSLGLAGGEETQYF. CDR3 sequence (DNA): TGTGCCAGCAGTTTAGGTCTAGCGGGGGGAGAAGAGACCCAGTACTTC.

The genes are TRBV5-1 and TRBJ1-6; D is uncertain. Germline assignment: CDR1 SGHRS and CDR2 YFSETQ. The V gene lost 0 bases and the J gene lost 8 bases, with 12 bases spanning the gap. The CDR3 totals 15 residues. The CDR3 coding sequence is TGCGCCAGCAGCTTGGCCCAAGTTCCATATTCACCCCTCCACTTT. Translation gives CASSLAQVPYSPLHF.

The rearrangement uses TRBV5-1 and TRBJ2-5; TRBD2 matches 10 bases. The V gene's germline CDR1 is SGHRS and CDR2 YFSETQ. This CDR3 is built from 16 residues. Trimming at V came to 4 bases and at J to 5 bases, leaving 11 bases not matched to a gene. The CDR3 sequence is CASSPTTSGIWETQYF. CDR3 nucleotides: TGCGCCAGCAGCCCGACAACTAGCGGGATATGGGAGACCCAGTACTTC.

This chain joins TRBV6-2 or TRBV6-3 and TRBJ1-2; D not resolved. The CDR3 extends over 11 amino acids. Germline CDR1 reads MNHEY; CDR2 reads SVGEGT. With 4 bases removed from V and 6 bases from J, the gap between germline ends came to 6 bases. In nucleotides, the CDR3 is TGTGCCAGCAGTTGGCGAGATGGCTACACCTTC. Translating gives CASSWRDGYTF.

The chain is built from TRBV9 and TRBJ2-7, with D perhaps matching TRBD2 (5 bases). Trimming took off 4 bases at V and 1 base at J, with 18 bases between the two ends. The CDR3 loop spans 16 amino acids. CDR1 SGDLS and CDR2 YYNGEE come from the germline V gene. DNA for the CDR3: TGTGCCAGCAGCCCCACCGTGAGCGGTAGTTCCTACGAGCAGTACTTC. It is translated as CASSPTVSGSSYEQYF.

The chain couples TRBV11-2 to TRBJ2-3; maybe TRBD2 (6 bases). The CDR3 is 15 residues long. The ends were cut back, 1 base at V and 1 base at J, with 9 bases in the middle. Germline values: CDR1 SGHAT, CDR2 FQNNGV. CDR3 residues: CASSLGGVGTDTQYF. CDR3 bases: TGTGCCAGCAGCTTAGGGGGGGTCGGCACAGATACGCAGTATTTT.

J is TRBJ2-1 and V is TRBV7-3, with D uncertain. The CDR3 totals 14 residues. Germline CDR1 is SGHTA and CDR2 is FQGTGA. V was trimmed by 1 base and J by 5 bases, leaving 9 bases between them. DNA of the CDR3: TGTGCCAGCAGCTTAATGTTTTTGGACAATGAGCAGTTCTTC. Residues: CASSLMFLDNEQFF.

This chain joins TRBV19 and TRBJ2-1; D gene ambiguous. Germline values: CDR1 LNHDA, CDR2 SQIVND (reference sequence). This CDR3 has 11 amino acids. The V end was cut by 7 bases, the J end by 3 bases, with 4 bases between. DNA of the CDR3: TGTGCCAGTACGAGCTACAATGAGCAGTTCTTC. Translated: CASTSYNEQFF.

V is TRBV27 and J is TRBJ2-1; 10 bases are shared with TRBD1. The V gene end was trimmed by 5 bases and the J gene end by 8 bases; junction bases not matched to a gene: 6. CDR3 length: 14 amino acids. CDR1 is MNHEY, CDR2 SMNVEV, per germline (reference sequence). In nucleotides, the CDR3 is TGTGCCAGCAGTGCGGGACAGGGGATCGATGAGCAGTTCTTC. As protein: CASSAGQGIDEQFF.